This T cell receptor (beta chain) derives from a study of early T cells in non-severe SARS-CoV-2 infection. TCRdb re-analysed the 5' RACE reads in MiXCR, keeping a single row per CDR3 protein. The data contain 50,000 to 65,000 distinct CDR3 sequences, about an eighth of them singletons. Germline loops: CDR1 SGHTA, CDR2 FQGNSA. CDR3 length equals 15 residues. J lost 5 bases, V lost 0 bases, and 5 bases had no gene match. What was sequenced was whole blood. The clonotype was recovered from an adult who was a healthcare worker with PCR-confirmed SARS-CoV-2 infection or an uninfected control (not recorded which). V usage is TRBV7-2 and J usage is TRBJ2-3, with TRBD1 matching 7 bases. The CDR3 sequence is CASSLATGLEDTQYF. CDR3 DNA sequence: TGTGCCAGCAGCTTAGCGACAGGGCTAGAAGATACGCAGTATTTT.